This passage covers 27 T cell receptor beta chains from one sample sequenced in a study of cytomegalovirus exposure and HLA in healthy donors. Researchers ran the PCR with 60 Vbeta and 13 Jbeta primers. Clones were sequenced by immunoSEQ multiplex PCR, and TCRdb holds only the in-frame ones, with some missing. There are some 180,000 clones in the sample; more than 75% occur only once, and 2% to 2.5% lies in the top ten. The source material was PBMCs. The receptors here all came from a woman aged 25 to 39 in good health and CMV-seropositive.

V is TRBV23-1 and J is TRBJ1-4, with D maybe TRBD1 (5 bases). TRBV23-1 is annotated as an ORF whose role is uncertain. This CDR3 contains 17 residues. Deletions cut 4 bases from V and 8 bases from J, with 23 bases between. The DNA for the CDR3 is TGCGCCAGCAGTCGCCCGACTAGACAGTCGGTTTGGGAAAAACTGTTTTTT. This sequence encodes CASSRPTRQSVWEKLFF.

The V call is TRBV19, the J call TRBJ1-5; the D is unclear. Trimming shortened V by 6 bases and J by 2 bases, and 11 bases separated the two germline ends. This CDR3 region has 14 residues. The germline CDR1 and CDR2 sequences are LNHDA and SQIVND (reference sequence). In nucleotides, the CDR3 is TGTGCCAGTAGATATAGGGAGGGCAATCAGCCCCAGCATTTT. Its protein is CASRYREGNQPQHF.

The chain joins TRBV6-1 to TRBJ1-2, with TRBD1 matching over 9 bases. After removal of 8 bases from V and 6 bases from J, the junction contained 10 bases not matched to a gene. This CDR3 is built from 14 residues. CDR1 MNHNS and CDR2 SASEGT come from the germline V gene. The CDR3 sequence: CASRIARDRDGYTF. Here the CDR3 DNA reads TGTGCCAGCCGGATTGCGCGGGACAGGGATGGCTACACCTTC.

The CDR3 reads CAIWGGTSEQYF. The CDR3 region has the DNA TGTGCCATCTGGGGCGGGACTAGCGAGCAGTACTTC. The gene calls are TRBV10-3 and TRBJ2-7, with 8 bases lining up with TRBD2. This CDR3 region has 12 residues. With V trimmed by 8 bases and J by 6 bases, 6 bases remained unmatched. Germline CDR1 is ENHRY and CDR2 is SYGVKD.

V is TRBV9 and J is TRBJ1-2; a weak D match, TRBD1 (6 bases). The CDR3 has 14 residues. Germline V gene data show CDR1 as SGDLS and CDR2 as YYNGEE. V lost 0 bases to trimming and J lost 6 bases, with 12 bases between them. CDR3 in amino acids: CASSVDGDTHGYTF. CDR3 nucleotide sequence: TGTGCCAGCAGCGTAGACGGGGACACACATGGCTACACCTTC.

This chain joins TRBV7-9 and TRBJ1-2, with unresolved D. CDR1 SEHNR and CDR2 FQNEAQ come from the germline V gene (reference sequence). V gave up 6 bases and J gave up 3 bases, with 20 bases separating them. The CDR3 has 16 residues. This CDR3 is CASSGLTGSQYYGYTF. The CDR3 nucleotides are TGTGCCAGCAGTGGACTTACGGGCTCCCAGTACTATGGCTACACCTTC.

The chain couples TRBV6-5 to TRBJ1-2; a possible D gene is TRBD1 (5 bases). CDR3 size: 15 residues. Germline CDR1 MNHEY, CDR2 SVGAGI. V was clipped by 8 bases and J by 2 bases, with 18 bases between them. The CDR3 loop reads CASSQFGAVNYGYTF. In DNA form, the CDR3 reads TGTGCCAGCTCCCAATTTGGGGCTGTCAACTATGGCTACACCTTC.

The V gene is TRBV7-2, the J gene TRBJ2-7, with D maybe TRBD1 (6 bases). Per the germline V gene, CDR1 is SGHTA and CDR2 is FQGNSA. Trimming removed 0 bases at V and 3 bases at J, with 12 bases between. This CDR3 is built from 15 residues. CDR3 region: CASSLARTADYEQYF. Written as DNA, the CDR3 is TGTGCCAGCAGCTTAGCTCGGACAGCCGACTACGAGCAGTACTTC.

This sequence joins TRBV4-3 and TRBJ2-5, with TRBD2 identical over 7 bases. The J call is uncertain, as TRBJ2-7 better fits the DNA end. CDR1 LGHNA and CDR2 YSLEER come from the germline V gene. This CDR3 contains 15 residues. CDR3 sequence: CASSQGLASSYEQYF. In nucleotides, the CDR3 is TGCGCCAGCAGCCAAGGACTAGCCTCCTCCTACGAGCAGTACTTC.

The V gene is TRBV30, the J gene TRBJ2-4; 10 positions agree with TRBD2. The CDR3 length is 12 residues. V lost 4 bases and J lost 6; bases outside the gene matches: 0. The germline CDR1 and CDR2 sequences are GTSNPN and SVGIG (reference sequence). CDR3 sequence: CAWTSGGNIQYF. The CDR3 bases are TGTGCCTGGACTAGCGGGGGAAACATTCAGTACTTC.

The chain recombines TRBV19 with TRBJ2-2; tentatively, D is TRBD2 (5 bases). The CDR3 spans 15 residues. Trimming pared 3 bases from V and 6 bases from J, leaving 14 bases between. Germline CDR1 and CDR2: LNHDA and SQIVND (reference sequence). Written as DNA, the CDR3 is TGTGCCAGTAGTATGCCCGGGGAGCTAGCCGGGGAGCTGTTTTTT. This encodes CASSMPGELAGELFF.

V gene TRBV2 combines with J gene TRBJ2-7; 9 bases fit TRBD2. The CDR3 consists of 15 residues. The junction had 9 bases not matched to a gene; V was cut back by 5 bases and J by 4 bases. Germline values: CDR1 SNHLY, CDR2 FYNNEI. The CDR3 protein is CASSSRQGLAYEQYF. CDR3 sequence (DNA): TGTGCCAGCAGTTCCCGGCAGGGACTAGCATACGAGCAGTACTTC.

This rearrangement joins TRBV2 to TRBJ1-4, with a possible D match to TRBD1 (5 bases). V was pared by 4 bases and J by 4 bases, with 13 bases between. The CDR3 runs to 15 residues. Germline CDR1 and CDR2: SNHLY and FYNNEI. The CDR3 DNA sequence: TGTGCCAGCAGTGTACGACAGTTAAGTAATGAAAAACTGTTTTTT. Translation: CASSVRQLSNEKLFF.

The gene calls are TRBV5-1 and TRBJ1-3; 9 nucleotides match TRBD1. There are 16 residues in the CDR3. The trim removed 4 bases at V and 2 bases at J, leaving 7 bases unmatched. Per germline, CDR1 SGHRS and CDR2 YFSETQ. DNA of the CDR3: TGCGCCAGCAGCAAGGCCGGGACAGGGACTGGAAACACCATATATTTT. Amino acid sequence: CASSKAGTGTGNTIYF.

This clone was counted once. The chain recombines TRBV6-5 with TRBJ1-4; 10 bases fit TRBD1. With 6 bases clipped from V and 1 base from J, the junction kept 2 bases outside the gene matches. CDR1 and CDR2 (germline): MNHEY, SVGAGI. CDR3 length: 15 residues. The CDR3 coding sequence is TGTGCCAGCAGGACAGGGGGCAGAACTAATGAAAAACTGTTTTTT. As protein: CASRTGGRTNEKLFF.

This sequence joins TRBV27 and TRBJ1-4; 9 positions agree with TRBD1. Germline CDR1 is MNHEY and CDR2 is SMNVEV (reference sequence). Unmatched junction bases numbered 13, after V lost 5 bases and J lost 12 bases. The length of the CDR3 is 15 residues. In nucleotides, the CDR3 is TGTGCCAGCAGTCCCTTGGGACAGGGAGCGGGCGAACTGTTTTTT. Translation: CASSPLGQGAGELFF.

V usage is TRBV5-1 and J usage is TRBJ2-6, with D possibly TRBD1 on 5 matching bases. The germline gives CDR1 SGHRS, CDR2 YFSETQ. Trimming pared 4 bases from V and 2 bases from J, leaving 16 bases between. CDR3 length equals 17 residues. The CDR3 DNA sequence: TGCGCCAGCAGCCTTATTAAAACAGGAACTGGGGCCAACGTCCTGACTTTC. It specifies CASSLIKTGTGANVLTF.

The chain links TRBV6-6 to TRBJ2-3; 9 nucleotides match TRBD2. The germline V gene has CDR1 MNHNY and CDR2 SVGAGI (reference sequence). This CDR3 is built from 13 residues. V lost 8 bases to trimming and J lost 6 bases; unmatched junction nucleotides: 6. Here the CDR3 reads CASGGGAFDTQYF. As DNA, the CDR3 is TGTGCCAGCGGCGGGGGGGCCTTTGATACGCAGTATTTT.

The chain links TRBV9 to TRBJ1-4, with D possibly being TRBD1 (5 bases). The CDR3 extends over 15 amino acids. CDR1 and CDR2 from the germline V gene are SGDLS and YYNGEE. The germline V and J ends were trimmed by 0 bases and 3 bases, with 9 bases remaining between them. The chain's CDR3 is CASSVATGPNEKLFF. In nucleotides, the CDR3 is TGTGCCAGCAGCGTAGCTACAGGTCCTAATGAAAAACTGTTTTTT.

The rearrangement uses TRBV9 and TRBJ1-4; unclear D gene. Germline lookup yields CDR1 SGDLS and CDR2 YYNGEE. With 3 bases removed from V and 8 bases from J, the gap between germline ends came to 14 bases. CDR3 length equals 14 residues. The DNA for the CDR3 is TGTGCCAGCAGCGCCGCGTGGGGAGGCGAAAAACTGTTTTTT. This translates into CASSAAWGGEKLFF.

V usage is TRBV11-2 and J usage is TRBJ2-7, with 8 bases matching TRBD2. Germline-derived CDR1 and CDR2 are SGHAT and FQNNGV. The CDR3 extends over 14 amino acids. Unmatched junction bases numbered 5, after V lost 3 bases and J lost 4 bases. In DNA form, the CDR3 reads TGTGCCAGCAGCTTCGGGACTAGTTCTTACGAGCAGTACTTC. It is translated as CASSFGTSSYEQYF.

This clone was recorded a few times. The gene calls are TRBV28 and TRBJ2-3, with 7 bases matching TRBD2. Per germline, CDR1 MDHEN and CDR2 SYDVKM. V lost 5 bases to trimming and J lost 3 bases; unmatched junction nucleotides: 8. The CDR3 is made up of 15 amino acids. The CDR3 DNA is TGTGCCAGCAGTCCGCGGGGGAAAGGGACAGATACGCAGTATTTT. The encoded protein is CASSPRGKGTDTQYF.

The chain recombines TRBV7-9 with TRBJ2-1; 11 nucleotides align to TRBD2. With 1 base clipped from V and 3 bases from J, the junction kept 11 bases outside the gene matches. Germline loops: CDR1 SEHNR, CDR2 FQNEAQ (reference sequence). The CDR3 is made up of 19 amino acids. The CDR3 reads CASSLVRLAGRLYYNEQFF. CDR3 DNA: TGTGCCAGCAGCTTAGTGAGACTAGCGGGGCGACTCTACTACAATGAGCAGTTCTTC.

The chain recombines TRBV5-1 with TRBJ2-1, with TRBD2 matching over 7 bases. Germline V gives CDR1 SGHRS, CDR2 YFSETQ. The length of the CDR3 is 15 residues. V lost 7 bases, J lost 4 bases, and 11 bases stayed unmatched. This CDR3 reads CASSPGTKIYNEQFF. The CDR3 DNA reads TGCGCCAGCTCCCCGGGGACTAAGATTTACAATGAGCAGTTCTTC.

V usage is TRBV5-1 and J usage is TRBJ1-5; 7 nucleotides line up with TRBD1. This CDR3 has 14 amino acids. V gave up 5 bases and J gave up 3 bases; unmatched junction bases: 5. CDR1 and CDR2 from the germline V gene are SGHRS and YFSETQ. The DNA of the CDR3 is TGCGCCAGCAGTGAACAGGGGAACAATCAGCCCCAGCATTTT. Amino acid sequence: CASSEQGNNQPQHF. Supplemented by reference TRBV5-1 and TRBJ1-5, the full variable domain reads KAGVTQTPRYLIKTRGQQVTLSCSPISGHRSVSWYQQTPGQGLQFLFEYFSETQRNKGNFPGRFSGRQFSNSRSEMNVSTLELGDSALYLCASSEQGNNQPQHFGDGTRLSIL.

The rearrangement uses TRBV6-1 and TRBJ2-4; TRBD1 matches at 9 bases. Looked up from germline, CDR1 is MNHNS and CDR2 is SASEGT. The V gene end was trimmed by 3 bases and the J gene end by 6 bases; junction bases not matched to a gene: 3. The CDR3 sequence is 14 residues long. The CDR3 spells CASSETGGGNIQYF. Written as DNA, the CDR3 is TGTGCCAGCAGTGAGACAGGGGGGGGAAACATTCAGTACTTC.

The chain combines TRBV11-2 with TRBJ2-7; D is possibly TRBD1 (6 bases). The CDR3 is 14 amino acids. CDR1 and CDR2 (germline): SGHAT, FQNNGV. Trimming removed 4 bases at V and 4 bases at J, with 14 bases between. Here the CDR3 reads CASSYMDSLYEQYF. As DNA, the CDR3 is TGTGCCAGCAGCTATATGGACAGTCTGTACGAGCAGTACTTC.